This entry concerns a single T cell receptor beta chain. The assay was immunoSEQ multiplex PCR, and TCRdb's table has in-frame clones only and misses some. Of about 200,000 clones in the sample, about nine tenths were seen once. V lost 3 bases to trimming and J lost 1 base; unmatched junction nucleotides: 1. CDR3 length: 15 amino acids. Looked up from germline, CDR1 is KGHDR and CDR2 is SFDVKD. This sample is part of a study of blood T cell repertoires in COVID-19. The rearrangement uses TRBV24-1 and TRBJ2-2; 7 nucleotides align to TRBD1. This sequence was found in a man in his late teens or twenties with active or convalescent COVID-19. The sample comprised peripheral blood. Here the CDR3 reads CATSDTGVNTGELFF. CDR3 nucleotide sequence: TGTGCCACCAGTGATACAGGGGTGAACACCGGGGAGCTGTTTTTT.